What follows describes a single TCR beta chain. Germline values: CDR1 MGHDK, CDR2 SYGVNS. Trimming shortened V by 4 bases and J by 1 base, and 12 bases separated the two germline ends. The CDR3 consists of 15 residues. The protocol was immunoSEQ multiplex PCR, while the TCRdb copy is restricted to in-frame clones and leaves out a portion. This repertoire shows 29,000 or so clones, 75% to 90% found once; its top ten account for 6.5% to 7.5%. This record comes from a study of T cell changes during pregnancy in multiple sclerosis. The source was CD8+ T cells from peripheral blood mononuclear cells, collected after pregnancy. The chain employs TRBV25-1 and TRBJ2-3, with a weak D call TRBD1 (5 bases). This TCR derives from a female donor with multiple sclerosis, enrolled in a pregnancy study. In DNA form, the CDR3 reads TGTGCCAGCAGTGCCAGGACACGTCGCACAGATACGCAGTATTTT. It is translated as CASSARTRRTDTQYF.